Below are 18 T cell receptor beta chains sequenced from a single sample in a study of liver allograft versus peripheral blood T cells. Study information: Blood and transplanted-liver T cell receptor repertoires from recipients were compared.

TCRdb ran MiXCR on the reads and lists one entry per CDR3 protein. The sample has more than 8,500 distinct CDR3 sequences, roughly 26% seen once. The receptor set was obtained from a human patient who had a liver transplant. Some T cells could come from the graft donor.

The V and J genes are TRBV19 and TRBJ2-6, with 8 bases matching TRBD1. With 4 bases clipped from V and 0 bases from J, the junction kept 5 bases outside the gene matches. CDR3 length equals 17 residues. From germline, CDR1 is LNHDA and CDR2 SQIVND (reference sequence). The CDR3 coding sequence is TGTGCCAGTAGTACACGGACAGGGTCCTCTGGGGCCAACGTCCTGACTTTC. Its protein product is CASSTRTGSSGANVLTF.

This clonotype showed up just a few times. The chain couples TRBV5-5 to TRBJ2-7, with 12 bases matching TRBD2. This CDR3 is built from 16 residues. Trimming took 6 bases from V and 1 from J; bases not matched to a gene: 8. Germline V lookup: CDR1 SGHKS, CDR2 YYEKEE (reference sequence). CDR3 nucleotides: TGTGCCAGCAACCTTCGACTAGCGGGAGTTTCCTACGAGCAGTACTTC. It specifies CASNLRLAGVSYEQYF.

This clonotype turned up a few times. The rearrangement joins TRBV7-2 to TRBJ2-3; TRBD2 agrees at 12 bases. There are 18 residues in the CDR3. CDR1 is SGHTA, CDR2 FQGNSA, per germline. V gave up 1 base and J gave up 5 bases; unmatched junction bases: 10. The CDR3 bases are TGTGCCAGCAGCTTAGTTGCCCAACTAGCGGGGGGTAAAGATACGCAGTATTTT. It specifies CASSLVAQLAGGKDTQYF.

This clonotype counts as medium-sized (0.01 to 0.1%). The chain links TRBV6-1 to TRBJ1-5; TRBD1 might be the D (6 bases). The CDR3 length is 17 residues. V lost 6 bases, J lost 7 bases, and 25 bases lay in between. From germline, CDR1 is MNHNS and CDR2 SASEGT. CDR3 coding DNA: TGTGCCAGCAGCGAGGGGGGTCGTACCTTATCTCGACAGCCCCAGCATTTT. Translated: CASSEGGRTLSRQPQHF.

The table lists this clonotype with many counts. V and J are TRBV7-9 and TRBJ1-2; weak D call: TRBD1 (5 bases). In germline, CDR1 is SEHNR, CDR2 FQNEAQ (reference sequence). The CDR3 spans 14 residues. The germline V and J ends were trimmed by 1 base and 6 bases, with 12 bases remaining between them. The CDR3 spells CASSLEGVRDGYTF. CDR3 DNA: TGTGCCAGCAGCTTAGAAGGGGTCAGGGATGGCTACACCTTC.

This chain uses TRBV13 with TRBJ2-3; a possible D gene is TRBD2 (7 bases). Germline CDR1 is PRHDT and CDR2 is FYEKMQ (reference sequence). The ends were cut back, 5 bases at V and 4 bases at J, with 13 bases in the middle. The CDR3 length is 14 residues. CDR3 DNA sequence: TGTGCCAGCAGCCCGGGGGGCGGCGCAGATACGCAGTATTTT. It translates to CASSPGGGADTQYF.

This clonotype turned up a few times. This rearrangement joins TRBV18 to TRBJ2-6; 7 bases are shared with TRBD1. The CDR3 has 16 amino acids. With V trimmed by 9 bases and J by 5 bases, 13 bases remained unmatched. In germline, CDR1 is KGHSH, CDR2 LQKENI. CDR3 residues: CASNRDSSSRANVLTF. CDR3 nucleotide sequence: TGTGCCAGTAACCGGGACAGCTCGTCCAGGGCCAACGTCCTGACTTTC.

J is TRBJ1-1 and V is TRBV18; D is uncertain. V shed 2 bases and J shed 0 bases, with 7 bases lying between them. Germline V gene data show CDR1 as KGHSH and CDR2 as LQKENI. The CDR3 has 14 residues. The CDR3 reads CASSPSKMNTEAFF. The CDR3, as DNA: TGTGCCAGCTCACCATCTAAGATGAACACTGAAGCTTTCTTT.

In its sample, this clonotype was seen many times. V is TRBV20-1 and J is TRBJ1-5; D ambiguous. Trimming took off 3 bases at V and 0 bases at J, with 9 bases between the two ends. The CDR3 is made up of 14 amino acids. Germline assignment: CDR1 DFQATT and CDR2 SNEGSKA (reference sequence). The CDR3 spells CSARRQDSNQPQHF. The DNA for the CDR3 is TGCAGTGCTAGGCGGCAGGATAGCAATCAGCCCCAGCATTTT.

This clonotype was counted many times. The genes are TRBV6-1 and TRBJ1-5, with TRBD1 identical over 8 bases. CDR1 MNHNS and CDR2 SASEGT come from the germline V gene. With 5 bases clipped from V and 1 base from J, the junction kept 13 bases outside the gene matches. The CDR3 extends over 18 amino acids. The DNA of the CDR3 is TGTGCCAGCAGTTTCCAAGGACAGGGATATTCCAGCAATCAGCCCCAGCATTTT. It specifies CASSFQGQGYSSNQPQHF.

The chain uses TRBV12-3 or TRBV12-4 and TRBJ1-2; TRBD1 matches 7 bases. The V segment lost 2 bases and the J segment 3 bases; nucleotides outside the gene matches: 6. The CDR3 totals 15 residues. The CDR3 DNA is TGTGCCAGCAGTTTATTAGAGGGGGCGCACTATGGCTACACCTTC. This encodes CASSLLEGAHYGYTF.

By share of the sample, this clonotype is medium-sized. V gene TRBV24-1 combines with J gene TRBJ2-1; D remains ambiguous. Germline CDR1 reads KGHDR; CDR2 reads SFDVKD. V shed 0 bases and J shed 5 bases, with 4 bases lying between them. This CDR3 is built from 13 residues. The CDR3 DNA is TGTGCCACCAGTGATTTGCAGGACAATGAGCAGTTCTTC. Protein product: CATSDLQDNEQFF.

The CDR3 coding sequence is TGTGCCAGCTCACCCGACAGGATGAACACTGAAGCTTTCTTT. The encoded protein is CASSPDRMNTEAFF. V and J are TRBV18 and TRBJ1-1, with TRBD1 as a possible D gene (6 bases). Germline V CDR1 and CDR2: KGHSH, LQKENI. The CDR3 loop spans 14 amino acids. V lost 3 bases and J lost 0, with 8 bases in between.

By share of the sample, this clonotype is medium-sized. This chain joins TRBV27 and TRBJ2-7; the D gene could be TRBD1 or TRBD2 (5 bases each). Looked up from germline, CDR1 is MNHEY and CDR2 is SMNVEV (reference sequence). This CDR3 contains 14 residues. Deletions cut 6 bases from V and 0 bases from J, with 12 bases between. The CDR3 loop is CASRSRGTSYEQYF. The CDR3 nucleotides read TGTGCCAGCAGATCGAGGGGTACCTCCTACGAGCAGTACTTC.

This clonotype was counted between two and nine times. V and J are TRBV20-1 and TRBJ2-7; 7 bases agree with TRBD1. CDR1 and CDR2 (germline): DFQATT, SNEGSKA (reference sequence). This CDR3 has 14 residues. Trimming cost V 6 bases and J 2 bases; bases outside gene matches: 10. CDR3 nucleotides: TGCAGTGCCACCCGCACAGGGGACCCCTACGAGCAGTACTTC. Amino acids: CSATRTGDPYEQYF.

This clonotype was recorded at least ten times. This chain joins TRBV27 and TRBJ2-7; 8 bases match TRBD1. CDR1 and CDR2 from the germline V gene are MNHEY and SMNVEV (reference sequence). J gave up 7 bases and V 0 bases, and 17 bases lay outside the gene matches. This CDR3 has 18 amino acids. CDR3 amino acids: CASSLSRTGIVGSSEQYF. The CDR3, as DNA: TGTGCCAGCAGTTTATCGAGGACAGGGATAGTTGGATCGAGTGAGCAGTACTTC.

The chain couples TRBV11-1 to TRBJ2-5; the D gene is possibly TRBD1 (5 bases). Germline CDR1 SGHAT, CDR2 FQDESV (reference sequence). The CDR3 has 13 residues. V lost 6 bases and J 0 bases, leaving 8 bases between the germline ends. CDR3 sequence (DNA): TGTGCCAGCAGTTCAGGGAACCAAGAGACCCAGTACTTC. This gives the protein CASSSGNQETQYF. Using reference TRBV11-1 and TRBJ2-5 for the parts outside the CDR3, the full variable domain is EAEVAQSPRYKITEKSQAVAFWCDPISGHATLYWYRQILGQGPELLVQFQDESVVDDSQLPKDRFSAERLKGVDSTLKIQPAELGDSAMYLCASSSGNQETQYFGPGTRLLVL.

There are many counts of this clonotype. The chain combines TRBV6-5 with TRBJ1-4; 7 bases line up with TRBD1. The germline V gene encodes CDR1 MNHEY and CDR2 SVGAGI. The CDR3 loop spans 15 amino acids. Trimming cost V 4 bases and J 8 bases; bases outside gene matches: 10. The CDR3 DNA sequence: TGTGCCAGCAGTTCCACAGGGGAAGTTCGCGAAAAACTGTTTTTT. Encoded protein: CASSSTGEVREKLFF.